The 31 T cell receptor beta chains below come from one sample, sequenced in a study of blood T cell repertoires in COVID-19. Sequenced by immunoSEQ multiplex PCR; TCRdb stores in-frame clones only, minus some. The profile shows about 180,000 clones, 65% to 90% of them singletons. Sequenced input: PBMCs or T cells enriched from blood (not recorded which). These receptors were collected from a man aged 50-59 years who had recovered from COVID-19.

The CDR3 protein is CASSSVLPGQGSMNTEAFF. In DNA, the CDR3 is TGCGCCAGCAGCAGCGTACTCCCGGGACAGGGGTCCATGAACACTGAAGCTTTCTTT. V usage is TRBV10-1 and J usage is TRBJ1-1; 10 nucleotides align to TRBD1. The CDR3 is 19 residues long. Per germline, CDR1 WNHNN and CDR2 SYGVQD (reference sequence). Trimming removed 6 bases from V and 0 bases from J; junction bases left unmatched: 16.

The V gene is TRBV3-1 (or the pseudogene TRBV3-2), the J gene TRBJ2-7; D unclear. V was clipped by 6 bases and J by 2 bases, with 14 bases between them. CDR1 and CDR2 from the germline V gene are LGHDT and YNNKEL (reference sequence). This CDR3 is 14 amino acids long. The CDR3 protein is CASSPGSLPYEQYF. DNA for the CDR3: TGTGCCAGCAGTCCCGGGTCCCTCCCCTACGAGCAGTACTTC.

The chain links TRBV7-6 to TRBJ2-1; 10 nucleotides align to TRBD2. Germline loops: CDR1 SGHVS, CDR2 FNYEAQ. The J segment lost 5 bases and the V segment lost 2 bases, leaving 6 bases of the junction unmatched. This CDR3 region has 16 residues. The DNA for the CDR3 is TGTGCCAGCAGCTTACTGGCTAGCGGGGGCCACAATGAGCAGTTCTTC. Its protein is CASSLLASGGHNEQFF.

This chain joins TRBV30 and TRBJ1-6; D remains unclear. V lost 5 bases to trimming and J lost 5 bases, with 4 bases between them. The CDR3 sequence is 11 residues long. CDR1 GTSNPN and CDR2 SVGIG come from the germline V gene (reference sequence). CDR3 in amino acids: CAWADNSPLHF. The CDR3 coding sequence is TGTGCCTGGGCAGATAATTCACCCCTCCACTTT.

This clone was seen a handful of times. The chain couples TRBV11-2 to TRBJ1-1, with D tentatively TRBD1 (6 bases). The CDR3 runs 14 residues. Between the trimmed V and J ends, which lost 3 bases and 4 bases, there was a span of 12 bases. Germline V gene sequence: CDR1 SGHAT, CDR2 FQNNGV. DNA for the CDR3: TGTGCCAGCAGCTTCTTTACAGGGACCACTGAAGCTTTCTTT. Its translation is CASSFFTGTTEAFF.

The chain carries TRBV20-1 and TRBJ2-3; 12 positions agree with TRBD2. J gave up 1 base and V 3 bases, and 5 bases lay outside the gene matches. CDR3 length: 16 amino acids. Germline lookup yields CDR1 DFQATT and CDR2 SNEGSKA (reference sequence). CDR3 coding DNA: TGCAGTGCTAGTCTAGCGGGGGGGCTGGGCACAGATACGCAGTATTTT. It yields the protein CSASLAGGLGTDTQYF.

CDR3 bases: TGTGCCAGCTCACTCCTGGACAGGGAGGGCGAGCAGTACTTC. Protein product: CASSLLDREGEQYF. J is TRBJ2-7 and V is TRBV18, with D possibly being TRBD1 (8 bases). The CDR3 covers 14 residues. CDR1 KGHSH and CDR2 LQKENI come from the germline V gene. The V end was cut by 4 bases, the J end by 6 bases, with 16 bases between.

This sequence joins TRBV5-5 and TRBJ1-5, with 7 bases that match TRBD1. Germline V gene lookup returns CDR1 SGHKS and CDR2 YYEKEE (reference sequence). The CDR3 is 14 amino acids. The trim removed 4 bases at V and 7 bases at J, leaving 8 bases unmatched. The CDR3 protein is CASSLNRDSQPQHF. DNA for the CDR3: TGTGCCAGCAGCCTGAACAGGGACAGCCAGCCCCAGCATTTT.

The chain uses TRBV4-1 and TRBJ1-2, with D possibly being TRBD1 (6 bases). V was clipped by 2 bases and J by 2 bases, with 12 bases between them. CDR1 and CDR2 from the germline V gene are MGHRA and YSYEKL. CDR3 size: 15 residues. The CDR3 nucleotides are TGCGCCAGCAGCCAATCGGACAGAAACAACTATGGCTACACCTTC. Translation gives CASSQSDRNNYGYTF.

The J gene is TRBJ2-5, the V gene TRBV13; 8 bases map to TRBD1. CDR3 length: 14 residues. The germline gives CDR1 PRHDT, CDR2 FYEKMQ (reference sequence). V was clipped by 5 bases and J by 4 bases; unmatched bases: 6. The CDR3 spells CASSGRGQGETQYF. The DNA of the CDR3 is TGTGCCAGCAGCGGCAGGGGGCAGGGAGAGACCCAGTACTTC.

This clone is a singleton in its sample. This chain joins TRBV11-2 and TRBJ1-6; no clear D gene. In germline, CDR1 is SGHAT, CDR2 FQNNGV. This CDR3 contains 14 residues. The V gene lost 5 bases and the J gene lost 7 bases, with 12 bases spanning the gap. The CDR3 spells CASSQTLENSPLHF. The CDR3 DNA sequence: TGTGCCAGCAGCCAGACACTGGAAAATTCACCCCTCCACTTT.

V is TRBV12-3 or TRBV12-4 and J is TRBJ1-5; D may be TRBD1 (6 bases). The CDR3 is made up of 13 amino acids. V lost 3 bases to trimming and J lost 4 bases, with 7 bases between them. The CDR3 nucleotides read TGTGCCAGCAGTTTGCAGGGGAATCAGCCCCAGCATTTT. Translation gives CASSLQGNQPQHF.

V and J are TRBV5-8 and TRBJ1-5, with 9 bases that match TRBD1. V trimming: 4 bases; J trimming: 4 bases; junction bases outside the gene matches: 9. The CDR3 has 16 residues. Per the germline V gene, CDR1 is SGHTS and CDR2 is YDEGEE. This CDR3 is CASSHLGQGKNQPQHF. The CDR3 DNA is TGTGCCAGCAGCCACCTGGGACAGGGCAAGAATCAGCCCCAGCATTTT.

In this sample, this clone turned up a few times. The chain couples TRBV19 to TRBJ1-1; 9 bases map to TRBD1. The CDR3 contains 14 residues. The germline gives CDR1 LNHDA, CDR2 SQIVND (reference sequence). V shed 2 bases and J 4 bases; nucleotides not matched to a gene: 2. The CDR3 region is CASSITGGSTEAFF. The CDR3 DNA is TGTGCCAGTAGTATAACAGGGGGCAGCACTGAAGCTTTCTTT. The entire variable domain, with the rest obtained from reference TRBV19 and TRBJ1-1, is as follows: DGGITQSPKYLFRKEGQNVTLSCEQNLNHDAMYWYRQDPGQGLRLIYYSQIVNDFQKGDIAEGYSVSREKKESFPLTVTSAQKNPTAFYLCASSITGGSTEAFFGQGTRLTVV.

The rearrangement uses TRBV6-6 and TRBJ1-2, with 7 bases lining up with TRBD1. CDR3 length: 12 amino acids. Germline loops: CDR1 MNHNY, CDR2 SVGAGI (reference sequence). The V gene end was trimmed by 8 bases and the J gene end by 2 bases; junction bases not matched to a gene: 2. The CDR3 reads CASSTGNYGYTF. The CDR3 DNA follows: TGTGCCAGCTCGACAGGGAACTATGGCTACACCTTC.

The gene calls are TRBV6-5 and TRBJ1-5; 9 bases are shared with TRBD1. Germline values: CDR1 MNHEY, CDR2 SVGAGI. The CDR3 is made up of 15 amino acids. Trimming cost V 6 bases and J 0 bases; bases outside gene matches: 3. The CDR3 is CASREDRGSNQPQHF. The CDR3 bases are TGTGCCAGCAGAGAGGACAGGGGTAGCAATCAGCCCCAGCATTTT.

In DNA form, the CDR3 reads TGTGCCATCAGTGAGTCGACAGGGTTGACCTACGAGCAGTACTTC. Translated: CAISESTGLTYEQYF. The chain couples TRBV10-3 to TRBJ2-7; 7 bases are a match to TRBD1. From germline, CDR1 is ENHRY and CDR2 SYGVKD. CDR3 length equals 15 residues. Germline trimming cut 0 bases from V and 2 bases from J; bases unmatched to any gene: 4.

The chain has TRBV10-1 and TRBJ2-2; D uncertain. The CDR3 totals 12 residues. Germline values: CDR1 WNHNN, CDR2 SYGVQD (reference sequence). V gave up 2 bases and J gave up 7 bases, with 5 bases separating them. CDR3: CASSELFGELFF. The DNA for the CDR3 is TGCGCCAGCAGTGAGCTGTTCGGGGAGCTGTTTTTT.

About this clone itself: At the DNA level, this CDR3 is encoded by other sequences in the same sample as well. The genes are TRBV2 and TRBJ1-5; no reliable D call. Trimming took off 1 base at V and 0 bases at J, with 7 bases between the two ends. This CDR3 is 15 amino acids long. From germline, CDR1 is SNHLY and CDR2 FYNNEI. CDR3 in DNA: TGTGCCAGCAGTGAAGGGCACAATAGCAATCAGCCCCAGCATTTT. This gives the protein CASSEGHNSNQPQHF.

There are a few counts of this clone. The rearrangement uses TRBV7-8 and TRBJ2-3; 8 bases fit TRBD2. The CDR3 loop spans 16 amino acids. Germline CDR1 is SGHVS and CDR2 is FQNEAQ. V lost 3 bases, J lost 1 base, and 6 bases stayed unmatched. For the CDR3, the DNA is TGTGCCAGCAGCTTCCTCAGCGGGGGAGGCACAGATACGCAGTATTTT. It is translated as CASSFLSGGGTDTQYF.

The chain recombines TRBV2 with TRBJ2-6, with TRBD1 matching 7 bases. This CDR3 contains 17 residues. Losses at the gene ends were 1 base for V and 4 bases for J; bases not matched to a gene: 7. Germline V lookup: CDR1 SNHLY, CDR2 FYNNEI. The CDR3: CASSEGRGGAGANVLTF. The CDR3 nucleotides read TGTGCCAGCAGTGAAGGTAGAGGGGGCGCCGGGGCCAACGTCCTGACTTTC.

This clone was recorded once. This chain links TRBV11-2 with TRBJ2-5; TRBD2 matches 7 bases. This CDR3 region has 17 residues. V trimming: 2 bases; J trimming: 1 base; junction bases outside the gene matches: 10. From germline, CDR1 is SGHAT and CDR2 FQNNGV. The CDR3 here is CASSLNGGRAPQETQYF. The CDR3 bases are TGTGCCAGCAGCTTAAACGGAGGGAGGGCTCCCCAAGAGACCCAGTACTTC.

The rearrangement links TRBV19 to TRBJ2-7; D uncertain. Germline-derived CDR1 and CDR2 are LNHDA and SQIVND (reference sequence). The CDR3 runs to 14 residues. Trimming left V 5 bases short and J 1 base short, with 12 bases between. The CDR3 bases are TGTGCCAGTAGTCCTGACACTCAGTCCTACGAGCAGTACTTC. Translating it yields CASSPDTQSYEQYF.

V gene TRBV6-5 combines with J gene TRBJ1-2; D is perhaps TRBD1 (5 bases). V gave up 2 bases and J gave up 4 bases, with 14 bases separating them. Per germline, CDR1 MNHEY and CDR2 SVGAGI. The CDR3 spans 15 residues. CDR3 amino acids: CASSYRRGAGYGYTF. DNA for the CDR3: TGTGCCAGCAGTTACCGGCGGGGCGCCGGCTATGGCTACACCTTC.

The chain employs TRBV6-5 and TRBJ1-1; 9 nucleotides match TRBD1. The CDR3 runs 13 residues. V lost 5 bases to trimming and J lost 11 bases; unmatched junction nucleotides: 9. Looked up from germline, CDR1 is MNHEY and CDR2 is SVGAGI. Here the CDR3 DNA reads TGTGCCAGCAGTCCCGGGACAGGGAGGTTGGCTTTCTTT. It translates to CASSPGTGRLAFF.

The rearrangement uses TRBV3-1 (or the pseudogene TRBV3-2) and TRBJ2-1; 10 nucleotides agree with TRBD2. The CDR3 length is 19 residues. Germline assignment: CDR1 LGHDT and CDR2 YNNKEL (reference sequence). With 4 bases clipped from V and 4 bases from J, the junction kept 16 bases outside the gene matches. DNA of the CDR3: TGTGCCAGCAGCCTTGATCCCCGAACAGTTAGCGGGGGGTACAATGAGCAGTTCTTC. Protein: CASSLDPRTVSGGYNEQFF.

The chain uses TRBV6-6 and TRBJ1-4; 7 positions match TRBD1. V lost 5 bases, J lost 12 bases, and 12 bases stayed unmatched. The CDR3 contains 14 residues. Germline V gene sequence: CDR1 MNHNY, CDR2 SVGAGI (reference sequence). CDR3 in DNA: TGTGCCAGCAGTCAACACCAACCAACAGGGGAACTGTTTTTT. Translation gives CASSQHQPTGELFF.

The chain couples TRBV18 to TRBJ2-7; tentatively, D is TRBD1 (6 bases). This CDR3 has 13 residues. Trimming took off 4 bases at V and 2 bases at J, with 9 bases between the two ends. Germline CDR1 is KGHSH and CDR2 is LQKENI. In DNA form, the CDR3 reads TGTGCCAGCTCACGGACAGCGACCTACGAGCAGTACTTC. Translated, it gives CASSRTATYEQYF.

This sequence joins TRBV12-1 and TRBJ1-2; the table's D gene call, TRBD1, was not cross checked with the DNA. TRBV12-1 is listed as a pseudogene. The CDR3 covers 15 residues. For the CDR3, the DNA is TGTGCCAGCAGCTTCACCCAGGGGGGCAGATATGGCTACACCTTC. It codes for CASSFTQGGRYGYTF.

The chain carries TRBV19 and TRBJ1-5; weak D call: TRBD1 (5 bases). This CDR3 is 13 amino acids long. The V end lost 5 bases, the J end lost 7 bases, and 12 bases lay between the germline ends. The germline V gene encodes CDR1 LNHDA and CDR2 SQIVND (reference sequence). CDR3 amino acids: CASSQQGSQPQHF. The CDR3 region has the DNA TGTGCCAGTAGTCAGCAGGGCTCGCAGCCCCAGCATTTT.

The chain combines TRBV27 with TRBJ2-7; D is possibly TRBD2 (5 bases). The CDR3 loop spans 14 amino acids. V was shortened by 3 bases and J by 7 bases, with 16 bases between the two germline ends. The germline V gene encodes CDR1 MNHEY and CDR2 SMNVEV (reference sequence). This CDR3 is CASSLKPGMGEQYF. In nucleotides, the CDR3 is TGTGCCAGCAGTTTGAAACCGGGAATGGGGGAGCAGTACTTC.